The source of this T cell receptor (beta chain) is a study of shared clonotypes between healthy human individuals (dated by TCRdb to between 2020 and 2021). Broadly, across the study: The cohort included a few men and two women between 18 and 49 years of age. For each donor, CD4 naive and CD4 memory were each run on three plates, CD8 naive on two plates, and CD8 memory on one plate. The study deeply sequenced blood TCR repertoires of several healthy adults to estimate repertoire size and the extent of clonotype sharing between individuals. To increase sequencing depth and limit assay-specific biases, different laboratories used diverse techniques to prepare libraries and sequence TCR repertoires. Leukapheresis yielded between about 0.9 and 8.9 billion PBMCs per donor. Points the paper makes about the study in general: Higher generation probabilities were observed for clonotypes shared by all four sorted-subset donors than for non-shared clonotypes. Sharing across several donors was observed for about 5% of naive CD4, 3% to 4% of naive CD8, 2% to 2.5% of memory CD4, and roughly 0.4% of memory CD8 clonotypes. Sampling was limited to blood, and TCR repertoires in tissue likely differ from TCR repertoires in blood. Incomplete sequencing was indicated by rarefaction of sorted-subset datasets, despite the large sequencing depth. The small number of donors limited the genetic and exposure-history diversity represented. Pairwise subsampling indicated that sequencing depth was expected to affect the degree of clonotype sharing among donors. Naive subsets generally had larger estimated clonotype richness than memory subsets did.

Using the deep immunoSEQ assay, TCR CDR3 regions were amplified from genomic DNA by multiplex PCR. Genomic DNA extracted from each cell subset was distributed evenly over all wells of several immunoSEQ 96-well plates, and each plate served as one replicate. Each replicate PCR for sorted subsets received roughly 200 ng genomic DNA, equal to roughly 30,000 T cell genomes. Purified libraries were measured with a Qubit 3.0 fluorometer, size-checked on a Bioanalyzer 2100, and measured again with the KAPA Library Quantification kit. A separate single-read 150-cycle Illumina NextSeq 550 flow cell was used to sequence each immunoSEQ 96-well plate. On the study's bioinformatics: Because only junctional sequences without quality scores were contained in the immunoSEQ output, filtering matching that applied to full-length reads could not be performed. To assign V/J genes and CDR3, sequences were annotated against IMGT germline references using PyIR, a Python wrapper for IgBLAST v1.9. Reads were removed for weak V/J assignments (E-value above 1e-6), missing CDR3, stop codons, out-of-frame junctions, or ambiguous translated residues. V3J clonotypes were defined as sequences sharing an identical inferred V gene, J gene, and CDR3 amino acid sequence. Percentage overlap between repertoires was calculated by dividing the number of shared unique clonotypes by the size of the smaller repertoire. Repertoire richness was assessed with RTK rarefaction, the Chao1 estimator, and Recon v2.1 estimates of unobserved clonotypes. For all TCRbeta clonotypes obtained by the gDNA method from a few donors, generation probabilities were computed with OLGA. TCRdb re-hosts the immuneACCESS table, in-frame sequences only. Its copies lack some clones; in the studies checked, an unresolved V gene accounts for under half of them, and the cause for the rest is not known. V and J calls and clone size are copied from that table; D and trimming were computed from the DNA. The sample records about 750,000 clones, almost 95% of which are singletons. The ten top clones hold 24% of the sample.

Compared with germline, V lacks 7 bases and J lacks 6 bases; bases without a gene match: 9. There are 15 amino acids in the CDR3, from cysteine to phenylalanine inclusive. Solely the CDR3 DNA is kept, with 45 bases framed from the first base. For CDR1 and CDR2, the germline V gene lists MDHEN and SYDVKM. CD8 naive samples consisted of CD45RO-negative cells that were positively selected for CCR7, yielding a CD45RA+CCR7+ population without TemRA cells. Healthy HIV-negative adults with no recently reported acute infections or vaccinations were included as donors. Every donor was a Caucasian adult residing in Nashville, Tennessee, USA. Blood was obtained by leukapheresis, after which PBMCs were separated by Ficoll-Histopaque density gradient centrifugation and cryopreserved in liquid nitrogen vapor phase. Analytical flow cytometry was used to check the purity and quantity of every magnetically sorted T cell population. From each sorted fraction, genomic DNA was isolated and quantified by UV absorbance on a Nanodrop 2000c.

Turning to this clone: Its antigen has not been determined. Per-nucleotide qualities are absent, and no much larger clonotype sits a single base away.

The TCR was taken from a man aged 30 to 39 in good health. The receptor chain draws on TRBV28 and TRBJ2-1, and 10 junction bases match TRBD1. The sequenced sample consisted of naive CD8+ T cells sorted from blood. The cell subset or site label, as the study defines it: CD45RA+CCR7+. The nucleotide sequence is TGTGCCAGCACCGGGGGACAGGGGACAGGCAATGAGCAGTTCTTC. This is translated as CASTGGQGTGNEQFF.